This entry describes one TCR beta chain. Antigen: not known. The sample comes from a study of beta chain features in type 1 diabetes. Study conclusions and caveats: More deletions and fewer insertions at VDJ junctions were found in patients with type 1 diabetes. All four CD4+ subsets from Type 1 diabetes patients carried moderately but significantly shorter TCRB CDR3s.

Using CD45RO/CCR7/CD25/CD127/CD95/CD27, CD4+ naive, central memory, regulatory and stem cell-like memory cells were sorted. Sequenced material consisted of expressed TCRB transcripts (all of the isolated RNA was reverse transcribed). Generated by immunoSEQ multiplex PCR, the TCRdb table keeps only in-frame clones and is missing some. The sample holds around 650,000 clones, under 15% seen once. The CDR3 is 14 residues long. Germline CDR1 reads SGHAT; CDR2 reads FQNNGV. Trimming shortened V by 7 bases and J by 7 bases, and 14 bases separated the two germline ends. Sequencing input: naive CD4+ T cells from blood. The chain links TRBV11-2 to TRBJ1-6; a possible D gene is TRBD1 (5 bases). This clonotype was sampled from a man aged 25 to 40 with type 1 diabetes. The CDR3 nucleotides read TGTGCCAGCAATTTATGGGGGGGAAATTCACCCCTCCACTTT. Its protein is CASNLWGGNSPLHF.